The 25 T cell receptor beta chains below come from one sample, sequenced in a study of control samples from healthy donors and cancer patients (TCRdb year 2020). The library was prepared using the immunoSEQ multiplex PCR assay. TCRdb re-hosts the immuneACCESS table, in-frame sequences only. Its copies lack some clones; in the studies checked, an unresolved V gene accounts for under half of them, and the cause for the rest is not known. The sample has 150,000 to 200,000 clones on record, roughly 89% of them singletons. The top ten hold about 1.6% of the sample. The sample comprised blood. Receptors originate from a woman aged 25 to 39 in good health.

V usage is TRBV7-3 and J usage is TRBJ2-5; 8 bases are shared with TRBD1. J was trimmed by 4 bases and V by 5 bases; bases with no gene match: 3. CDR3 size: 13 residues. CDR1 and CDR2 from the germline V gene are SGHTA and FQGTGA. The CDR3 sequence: CASSPGQGETQYF. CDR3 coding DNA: TGTGCCAGCAGCCCTGGACAGGGAGAGACCCAGTACTTC. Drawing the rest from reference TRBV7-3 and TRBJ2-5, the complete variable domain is GAGVSQTPSNKVTEKGKYVELRCDPISGHTALYWYRQSLGQGPEFLIYFQGTGAADDSGLPNDRFFAVRPEGSVSTLKIQRTERGDSAVYLCASSPGQGETQYFGPGTRLLVL.

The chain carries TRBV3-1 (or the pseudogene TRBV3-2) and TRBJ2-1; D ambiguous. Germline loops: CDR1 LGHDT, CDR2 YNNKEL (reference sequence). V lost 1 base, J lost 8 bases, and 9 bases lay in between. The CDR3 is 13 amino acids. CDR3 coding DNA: TGTGCCAGCAGCCAAGGGATCAGTCATGAGCAGTTCTTC. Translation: CASSQGISHEQFF.

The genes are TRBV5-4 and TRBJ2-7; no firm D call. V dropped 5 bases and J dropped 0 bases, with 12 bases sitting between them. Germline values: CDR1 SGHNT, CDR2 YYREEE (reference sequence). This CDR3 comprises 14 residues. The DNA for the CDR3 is TGTGCCAGCAGTGACCCCCGGGCCTCCTACGAGCAGTACTTC. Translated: CASSDPRASYEQYF.

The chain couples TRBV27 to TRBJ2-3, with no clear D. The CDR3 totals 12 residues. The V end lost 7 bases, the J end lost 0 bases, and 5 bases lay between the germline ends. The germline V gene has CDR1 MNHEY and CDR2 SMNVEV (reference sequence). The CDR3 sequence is CASTSSTDTQYF. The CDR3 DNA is TGTGCCAGCACCTCTAGCACAGATACGCAGTATTTT.

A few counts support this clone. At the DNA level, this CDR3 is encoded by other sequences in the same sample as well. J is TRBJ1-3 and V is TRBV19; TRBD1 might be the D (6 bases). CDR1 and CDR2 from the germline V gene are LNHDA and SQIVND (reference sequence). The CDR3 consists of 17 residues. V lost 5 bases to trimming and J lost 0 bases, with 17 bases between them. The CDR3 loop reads CASSPPTGNPSGNTIYF. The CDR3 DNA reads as TGTGCCAGTAGTCCACCAACAGGGAACCCCTCTGGAAACACCATATATTTT.

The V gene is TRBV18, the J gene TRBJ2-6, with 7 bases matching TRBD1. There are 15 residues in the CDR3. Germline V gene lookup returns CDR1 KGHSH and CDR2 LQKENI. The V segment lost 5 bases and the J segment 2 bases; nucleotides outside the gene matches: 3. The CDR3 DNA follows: TGTGCCAGCTCATCAGGACAGGCTGGGGCCAACGTCCTGACTTTC. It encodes CASSSGQAGANVLTF.

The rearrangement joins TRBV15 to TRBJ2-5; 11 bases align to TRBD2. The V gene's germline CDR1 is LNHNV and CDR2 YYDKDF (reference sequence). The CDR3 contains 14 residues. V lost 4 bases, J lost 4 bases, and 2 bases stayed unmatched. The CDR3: CATSNGLAGETQYF. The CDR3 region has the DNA TGTGCCACCAGCAATGGACTAGCGGGAGAGACCCAGTACTTC.

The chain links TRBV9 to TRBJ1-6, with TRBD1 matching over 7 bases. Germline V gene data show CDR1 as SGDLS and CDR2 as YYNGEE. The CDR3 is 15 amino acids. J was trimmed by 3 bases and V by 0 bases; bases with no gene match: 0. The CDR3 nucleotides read TGTGCCAGCAGCGTAGGACAGGGCTATAATTCACCCCTCCACTTT. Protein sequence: CASSVGQGYNSPLHF. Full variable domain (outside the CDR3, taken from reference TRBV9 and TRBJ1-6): DSGVTQTPKHLITATGQRVTLRCSPRSGDLSVYWYQQSLDQGLQFLIQYYNGEERAKGNILERFSAQQFPDLHSELNLSSLELGDSALYFCASSVGQGYNSPLHFGNGTRLTVT.

The CDR3 protein is CASSDSENTGELFF. CDR3 DNA: TGTGCCAGCAGTGACTCGGAGAACACCGGGGAGCTGTTTTTT. The chain recombines TRBV6-4 with TRBJ2-2, with D unresolved. The germline gives CDR1 MRHNA, CDR2 SNTAGT. This CDR3 region has 14 residues. Trimming cost V 0 bases and J 1 base, with 3 bases left between them.

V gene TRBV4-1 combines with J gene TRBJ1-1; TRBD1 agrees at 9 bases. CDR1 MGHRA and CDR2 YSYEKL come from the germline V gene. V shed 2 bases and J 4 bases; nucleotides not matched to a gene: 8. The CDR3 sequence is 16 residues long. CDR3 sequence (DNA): TGCGCCAGCAGCCAACTCGGGACAGGGACACTCACTGAAGCTTTCTTT. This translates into CASSQLGTGTLTEAFF.

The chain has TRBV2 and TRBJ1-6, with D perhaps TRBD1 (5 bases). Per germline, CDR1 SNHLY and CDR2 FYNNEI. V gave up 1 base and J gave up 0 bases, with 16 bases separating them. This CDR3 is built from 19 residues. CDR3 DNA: TGTGCCAGCAGTGAAGAGGGACGCCGACCGAGCTCCTATAATTCACCCCTCCACTTT. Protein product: CASSEEGRRPSSYNSPLHF.

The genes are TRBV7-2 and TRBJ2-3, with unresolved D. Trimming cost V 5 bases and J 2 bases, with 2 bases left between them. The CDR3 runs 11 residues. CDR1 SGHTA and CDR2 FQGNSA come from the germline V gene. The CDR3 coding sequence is TGTGCCAGCAGCAACACAGATACGCAGTATTTT. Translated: CASSNTDTQYF.

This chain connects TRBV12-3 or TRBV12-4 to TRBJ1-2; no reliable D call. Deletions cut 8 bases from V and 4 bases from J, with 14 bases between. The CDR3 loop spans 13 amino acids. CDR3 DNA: TGTGCCAGCCGCCGCTCGCCCACCTATGGCTACACCTTC. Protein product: CASRRSPTYGYTF.

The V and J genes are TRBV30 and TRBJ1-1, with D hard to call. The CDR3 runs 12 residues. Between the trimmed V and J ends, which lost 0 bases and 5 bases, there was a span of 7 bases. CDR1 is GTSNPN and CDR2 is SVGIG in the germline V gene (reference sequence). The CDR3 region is CAWSVGRTEAFF. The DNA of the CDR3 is TGTGCCTGGAGTGTAGGGCGGACTGAAGCTTTCTTT.

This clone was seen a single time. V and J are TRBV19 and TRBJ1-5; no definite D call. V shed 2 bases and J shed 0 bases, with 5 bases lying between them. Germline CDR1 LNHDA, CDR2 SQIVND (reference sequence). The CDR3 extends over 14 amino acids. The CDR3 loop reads CASSIIVSNQPQHF. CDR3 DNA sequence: TGTGCCAGTAGTATAATAGTTAGCAATCAGCCCCAGCATTTT.

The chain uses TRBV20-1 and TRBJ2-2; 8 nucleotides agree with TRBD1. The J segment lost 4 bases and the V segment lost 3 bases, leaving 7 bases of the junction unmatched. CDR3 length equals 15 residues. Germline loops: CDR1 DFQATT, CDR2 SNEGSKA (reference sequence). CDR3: CSASRQGAVTGELFF. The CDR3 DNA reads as TGCAGTGCTAGTAGGCAGGGGGCCGTCACCGGGGAGCTGTTTTTT.

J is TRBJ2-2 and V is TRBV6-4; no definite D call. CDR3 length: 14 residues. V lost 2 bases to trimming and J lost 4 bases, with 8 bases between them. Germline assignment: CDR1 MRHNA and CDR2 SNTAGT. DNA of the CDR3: TGTGCCAGCAGTGACCCCTATGGCACCGGGGAGCTGTTTTTT. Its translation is CASSDPYGTGELFF.

CDR3 region: CASSKGQGTYNEQFF. The CDR3 DNA follows: TGTGCCAGCAGTAAGGGACAGGGAACATACAATGAGCAGTTCTTC. The chain recombines TRBV27 with TRBJ2-1; 9 nucleotides line up with TRBD1. J was trimmed by 4 bases and V by 5 bases; bases with no gene match: 6. There are 15 residues in the CDR3. In germline, CDR1 is MNHEY, CDR2 SMNVEV (reference sequence).

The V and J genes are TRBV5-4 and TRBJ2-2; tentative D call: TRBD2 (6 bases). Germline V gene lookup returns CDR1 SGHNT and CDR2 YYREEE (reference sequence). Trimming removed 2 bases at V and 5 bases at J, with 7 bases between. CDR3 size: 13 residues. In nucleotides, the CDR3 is TGTGCCAGCAGCTTCGGAGGGACCGGGGAGCTGTTTTTT. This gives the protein CASSFGGTGELFF.

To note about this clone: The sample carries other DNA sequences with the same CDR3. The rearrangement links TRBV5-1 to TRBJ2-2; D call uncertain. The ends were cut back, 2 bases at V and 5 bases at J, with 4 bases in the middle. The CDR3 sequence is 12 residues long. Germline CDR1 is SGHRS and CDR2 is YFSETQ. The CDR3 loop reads CASSFQTGELFF. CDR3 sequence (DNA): TGCGCCAGCAGCTTCCAGACCGGGGAGCTGTTTTTT.

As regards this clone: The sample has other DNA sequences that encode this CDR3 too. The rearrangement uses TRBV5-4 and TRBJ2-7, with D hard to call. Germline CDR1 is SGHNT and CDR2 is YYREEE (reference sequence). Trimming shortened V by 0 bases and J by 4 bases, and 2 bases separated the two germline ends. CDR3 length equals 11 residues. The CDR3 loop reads CASSLGYEQYF. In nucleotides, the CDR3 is TGTGCCAGCAGCTTGGGGTACGAGCAGTACTTC.

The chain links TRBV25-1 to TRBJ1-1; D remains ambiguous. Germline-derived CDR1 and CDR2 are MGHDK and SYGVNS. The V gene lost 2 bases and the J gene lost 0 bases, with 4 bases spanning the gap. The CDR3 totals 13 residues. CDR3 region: CASSEHMNTEAFF. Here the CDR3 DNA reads TGTGCCAGCAGTGAACATATGAACACTGAAGCTTTCTTT.

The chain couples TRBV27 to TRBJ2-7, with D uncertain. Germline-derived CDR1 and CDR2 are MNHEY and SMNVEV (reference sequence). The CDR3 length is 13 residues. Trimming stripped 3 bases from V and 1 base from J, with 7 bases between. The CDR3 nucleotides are TGTGCCAGCAGTTTGGGGTTTTCCTACGAGCAGTACTTC. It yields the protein CASSLGFSYEQYF.

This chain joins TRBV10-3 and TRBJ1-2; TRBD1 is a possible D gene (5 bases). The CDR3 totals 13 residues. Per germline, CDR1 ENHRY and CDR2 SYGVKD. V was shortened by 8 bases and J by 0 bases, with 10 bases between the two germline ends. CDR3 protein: CAIGGSTNYGYTF. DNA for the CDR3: TGTGCCATCGGGGGATCCACTAACTATGGCTACACCTTC.

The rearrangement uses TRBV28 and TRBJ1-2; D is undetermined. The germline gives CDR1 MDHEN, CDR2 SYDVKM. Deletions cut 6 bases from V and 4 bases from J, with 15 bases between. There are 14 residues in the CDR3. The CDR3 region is CASSDPPHFYGYTF. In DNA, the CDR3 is TGTGCCAGCAGCGACCCCCCCCACTTCTATGGCTACACCTTC.